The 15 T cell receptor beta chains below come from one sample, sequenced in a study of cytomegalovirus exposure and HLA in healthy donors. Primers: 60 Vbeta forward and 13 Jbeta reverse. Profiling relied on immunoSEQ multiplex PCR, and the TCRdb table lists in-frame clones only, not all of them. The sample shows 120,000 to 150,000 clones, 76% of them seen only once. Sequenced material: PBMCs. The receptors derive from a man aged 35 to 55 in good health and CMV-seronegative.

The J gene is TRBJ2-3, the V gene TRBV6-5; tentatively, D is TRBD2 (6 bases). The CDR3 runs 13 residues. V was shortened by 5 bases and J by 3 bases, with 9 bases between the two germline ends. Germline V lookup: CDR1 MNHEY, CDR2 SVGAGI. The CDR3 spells CASSRDLTDTQYF. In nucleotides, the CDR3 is TGTGCCAGCAGTCGGGACTTGACAGATACGCAGTATTTT.

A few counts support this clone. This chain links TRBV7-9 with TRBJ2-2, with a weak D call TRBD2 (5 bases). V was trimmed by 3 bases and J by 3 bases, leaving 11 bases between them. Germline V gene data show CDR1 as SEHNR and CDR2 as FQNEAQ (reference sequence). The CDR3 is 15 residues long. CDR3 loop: CASSFEFGDTGELFF. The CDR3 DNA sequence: TGTGCCAGCAGCTTTGAGTTCGGGGACACCGGGGAGCTGTTTTTT. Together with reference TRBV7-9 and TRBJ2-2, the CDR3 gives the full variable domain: DTGVSQNPRHKITKRGQNVTFRCDPISEHNRLYWYRQTLGQGPEFLTYFQNEAQLEKSRLLSDRFSAERPKGSFSTLEIQRTEQGDSAMYLCASSFEFGDTGELFFGEGSRLTVL.

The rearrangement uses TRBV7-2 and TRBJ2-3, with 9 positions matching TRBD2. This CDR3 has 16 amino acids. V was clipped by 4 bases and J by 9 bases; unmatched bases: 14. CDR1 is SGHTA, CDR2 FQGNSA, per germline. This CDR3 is CASSYPGLAPQMTQYF. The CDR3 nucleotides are TGTGCCAGCAGCTATCCGGGACTAGCACCTCAGATGACGCAGTATTTT. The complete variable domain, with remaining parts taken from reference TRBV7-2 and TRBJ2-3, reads GAGVSQSPSNKVTEKGKDVELRCDPISGHTALYWYRQSLGQGLEFLIYFQGNSAPDKSGLPSDRFSAERTGGSVSTLTIQRTQQEDSAVYLCASSYPGLAPQMTQYFGPGTRLTVL.

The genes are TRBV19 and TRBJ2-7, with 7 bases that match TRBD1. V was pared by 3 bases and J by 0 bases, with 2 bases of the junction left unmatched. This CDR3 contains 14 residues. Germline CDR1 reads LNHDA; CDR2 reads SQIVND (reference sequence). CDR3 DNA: TGTGCCAGTAGTATCCGGGACAGCTCCTACGAGCAGTACTTC. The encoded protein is CASSIRDSSYEQYF.

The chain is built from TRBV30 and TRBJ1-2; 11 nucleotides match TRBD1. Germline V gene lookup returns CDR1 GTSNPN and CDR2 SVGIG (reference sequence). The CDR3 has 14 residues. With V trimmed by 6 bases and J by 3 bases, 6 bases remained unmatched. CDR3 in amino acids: CACPGQGAYYGYTF. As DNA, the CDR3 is TGTGCCTGTCCCGGACAGGGGGCATACTATGGCTACACCTTC. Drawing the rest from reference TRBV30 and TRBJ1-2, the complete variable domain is SQTIHQWPATLVQPVGSPLSLECTVEGTSNPNLYWYRQAAGRGLQLLFYSVGIGQISSEVPQNLSASRPQDRQFILSSKKLLLSDSGFYLCACPGQGAYYGYTFGSGTRLTVV.

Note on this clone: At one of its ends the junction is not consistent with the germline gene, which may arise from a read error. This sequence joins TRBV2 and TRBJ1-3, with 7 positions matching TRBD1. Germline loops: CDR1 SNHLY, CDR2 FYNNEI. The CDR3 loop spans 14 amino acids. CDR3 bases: TGTGCCAGCACCATCACCGGGACAGCGGACGGCTCGGTCTTT. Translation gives CASTITGTADGSVF.

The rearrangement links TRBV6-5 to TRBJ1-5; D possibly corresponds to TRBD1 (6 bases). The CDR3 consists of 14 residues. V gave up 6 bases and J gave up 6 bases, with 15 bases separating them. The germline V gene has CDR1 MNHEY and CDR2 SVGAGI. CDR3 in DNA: TGTGCCAGCAGAGCACAGGGTCCCGCTCAGCCCCAGCATTTT. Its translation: CASRAQGPAQPQHF.

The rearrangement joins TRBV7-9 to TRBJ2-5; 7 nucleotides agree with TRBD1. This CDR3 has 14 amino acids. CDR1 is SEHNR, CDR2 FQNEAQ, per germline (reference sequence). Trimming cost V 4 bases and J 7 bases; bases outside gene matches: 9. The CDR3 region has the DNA TGTGCCAGCAGCTGGGAACAGGGGTTTATGACCCAGTACTTC. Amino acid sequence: CASSWEQGFMTQYF. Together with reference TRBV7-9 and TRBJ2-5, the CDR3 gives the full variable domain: DTGVSQNPRHKITKRGQNVTFRCDPISEHNRLYWYRQTLGQGPEFLTYFQNEAQLEKSRLLSDRFSAERPKGSFSTLEIQRTEQGDSAMYLCASSWEQGFMTQYFGPGTRLLVL.

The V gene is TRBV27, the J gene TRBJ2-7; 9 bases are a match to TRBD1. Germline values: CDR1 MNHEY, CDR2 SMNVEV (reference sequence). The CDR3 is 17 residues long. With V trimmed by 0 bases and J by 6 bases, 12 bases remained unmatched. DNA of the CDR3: TGTGCCAGCAGTTTATCTGGGACAGGGCACTTGATGGGCGAGCAGTACTTC. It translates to CASSLSGTGHLMGEQYF.

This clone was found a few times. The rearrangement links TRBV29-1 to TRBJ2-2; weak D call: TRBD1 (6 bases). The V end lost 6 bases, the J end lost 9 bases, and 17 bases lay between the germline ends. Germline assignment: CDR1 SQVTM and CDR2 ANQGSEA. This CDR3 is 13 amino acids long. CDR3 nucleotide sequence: TGCAGCGTGCCTTCCCCGGGACAAAGGGAGCTGTTTTTT. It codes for CSVPSPGQRELFF.

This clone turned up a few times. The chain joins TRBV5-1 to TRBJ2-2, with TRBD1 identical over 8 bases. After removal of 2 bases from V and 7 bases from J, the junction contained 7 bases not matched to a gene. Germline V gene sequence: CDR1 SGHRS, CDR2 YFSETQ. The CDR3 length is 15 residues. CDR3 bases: TGCGCCAGCAGCTTTGGGACAGGTACCAACGGGGAGCTGTTTTTT. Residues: CASSFGTGTNGELFF.

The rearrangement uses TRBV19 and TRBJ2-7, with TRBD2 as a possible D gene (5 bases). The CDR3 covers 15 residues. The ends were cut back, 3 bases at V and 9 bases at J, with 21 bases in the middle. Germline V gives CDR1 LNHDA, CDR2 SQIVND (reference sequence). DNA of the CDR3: TGTGCCAGTAGTATGGGTCGGACTCCCACCCCGGGGCAGTACTTC. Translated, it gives CASSMGRTPTPGQYF.

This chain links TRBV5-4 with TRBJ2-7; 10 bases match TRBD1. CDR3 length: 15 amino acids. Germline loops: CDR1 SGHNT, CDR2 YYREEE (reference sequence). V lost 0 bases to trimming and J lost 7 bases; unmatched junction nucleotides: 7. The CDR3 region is CASSLEGQGRGEQYF. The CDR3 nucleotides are TGTGCCAGCAGCTTGGAGGGACAGGGGAGAGGGGAGCAGTACTTC.

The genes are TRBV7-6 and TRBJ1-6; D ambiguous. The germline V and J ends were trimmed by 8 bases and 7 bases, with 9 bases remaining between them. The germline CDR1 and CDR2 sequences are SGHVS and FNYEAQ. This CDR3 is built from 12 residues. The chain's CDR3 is CASGSRNSPLHF. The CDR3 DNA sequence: TGTGCCAGCGGGAGTAGGAATTCACCCCTCCACTTT.

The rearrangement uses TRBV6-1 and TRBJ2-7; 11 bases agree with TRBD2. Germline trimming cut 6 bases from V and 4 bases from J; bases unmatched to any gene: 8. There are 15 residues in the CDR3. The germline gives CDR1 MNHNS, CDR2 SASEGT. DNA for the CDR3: TGTGCCAGCAGAGAGGGGATAGCGGGGGGGTACGAGCAGTACTTC. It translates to CASREGIAGGYEQYF.